The entry below describes one T cell receptor (beta chain). The antigen remains unidentified. Sequenced by immunoSEQ multiplex PCR; TCRdb stores in-frame clones only, minus some. Of about 18,000 clones detected, about three fifths appear once; the ten largest clones hold approximately 30%. The germline V gene encodes CDR1 SGHTA and CDR2 FQGTGA. V was clipped by 5 bases and J by 8 bases, with 7 bases between them. The CDR3 has 12 residues. Treatment indicated: treatment-naive control, cytoreductive nephrectomy. Controls were unirradiated tumors from treatment-naive cytoreductive nephrectomy patients. This record belongs to a study of radiation and T cells in renal cell carcinoma. The study's findings and limits: In nephrectomy-only tumors, top 100 clonotypes averaged approximately 40%, versus around 54% irradiated. Only small tumor regions of roughly 1 g were sampled.

This receptor was taken from a man aged 45-65 years with renal cell carcinoma. The sequences come from tumor tissue, collected from a patient whose treatment was nephrectomy without radiotherapy. This sequence joins TRBV7-3 and TRBJ2-6, with D hard to call. In DNA, the CDR3 is TGTGCCAGCAGCCCTTCGACCAACGTCCTGACTTTC. Residues: CASSPSTNVLTF.